These T cell receptor beta chains were read from a single sample in a study of blood T cell repertoires in COVID-19. The assay was immunoSEQ multiplex PCR, and TCRdb's table has in-frame clones only and misses some. This sample has some 200,000 clones; roughly 84% occur once, and the top ten carry approximately 9.8%. The sequenced sample consisted of peripheral blood. These receptors were collected from a woman of 80 years or more with acute or convalescent COVID-19. CDR3s include the opening cysteine and the closing phenylalanine or tryptophan. Each record gives: CDR3 protein, V gene, J gene.

CASAPGRSGVGAQYF	TRBV12-5	TRBJ2-5
CAWGERADTQYF	TRBV30	TRBJ2-3
CASSSLAGATGELFF	TRBV11-2	TRBJ2-2
CASGADRNGEKLFF	TRBV6-5	TRBJ1-4
CATSRDRGSGNTIYF	TRBV15	TRBJ1-3
CASRPDRVGTEAFF	TRBV27	TRBJ1-1
CASSPPGQGQVLGLNF	TRBV3-1/TRBV3-2	TRBJ2-4
CASSLRRAVGEQFF	TRBV7-2	TRBJ2-1
CASSPTTRRTQYF	TRBV5-6	TRBJ2-5
CASSTKKNTEAFF	TRBV6-6	TRBJ1-1
CASSVAGFADTQYF	TRBV9	TRBJ2-3
CASSYAGQGSSPLHF	TRBV6-5	TRBJ1-6
CASSQQGFDNGYTF	TRBV4-3	TRBJ1-2
CASKTGAGANVLTF	TRBV19	TRBJ2-6
CASSGQTNTGELFF	TRBV25-1	TRBJ2-2
CASSQPRGTGAEAFF	TRBV4-1	TRBJ1-1
CASSGRQIGVDGYTF	TRBV19	TRBJ1-2
CASRSAETTTDTQYF	TRBV28	TRBJ2-3
CASSQGLQSPLHF	TRBV3-1/TRBV3-2	TRBJ1-6
CASSLDAGLQETQYF	TRBV7-6	TRBJ2-5
CASSLNAGANEQFF	TRBV5-1	TRBJ2-1
CASSEPGIDYGYTF	TRBV25-1	TRBJ1-2
CASSLGRGRAYEQYF	TRBV28	TRBJ2-7
CASSHQGPDGYTF	TRBV3-1/TRBV3-2	TRBJ1-2
CASRATATGGNTIYF	TRBV6-1	TRBJ1-3
CASTDLGGTEAFF	TRBV12-3/TRBV12-4	TRBJ1-1
CASSSPGGGGRETQYF	TRBV19	TRBJ2-5
CATITGVGNYGYTF	TRBV7-9	TRBJ1-2
CASSLAHTYEQYF	TRBV7-2	TRBJ2-7
CASSPLEFSGANVLTF	TRBV27	TRBJ2-6
CASSRTLSAQETQYF	TRBV5-6	TRBJ2-5
CATSDSPGQGSARGTQYF	TRBV24-1	TRBJ2-5
CASSLGGYSPLHF	TRBV5-6	TRBJ1-6
CASSLGQGDEKLFF	TRBV5-1	TRBJ1-4
CSVDTMRRAEAFF	TRBV29-1	TRBJ1-1
CASSLGTRAGTYEQYF	TRBV5-4	TRBJ2-7
CASSPTSGGHNEQFF	TRBV27	TRBJ2-1
CASSPAGTGEDEKLFF	TRBV5-1	TRBJ1-4
CAISDHNYGYTF	TRBV10-3	TRBJ1-2
CAWSPRLAASTDTQYF	TRBV30	TRBJ2-3
CASSQARGMEGTYNEQFF	TRBV4-2	TRBJ2-1
CASRWSSNTGELFF	TRBV19	TRBJ2-2
CASSDGGKYEQYF	TRBV25-1	TRBJ2-7
CASSAQTTEDSGANVLTF	TRBV6-2/TRBV6-3	TRBJ2-6
CASSLDWTSGSLEQYF	TRBV7-9	TRBJ2-7